The next 10 T cell receptor beta chains were all read from a single sample in a study of blood T cell repertoires in COVID-19. Sequencing was performed with immunoSEQ multiplex PCR; in TCRdb, only in-frame clones are kept and a portion is missing. The profile shows about 190,000 clones, over 75% of them singletons. The material sequenced was peripheral blood. These TCRs come from a man aged 45-65 years who had recovered from COVID-19.

This chain joins TRBV10-1 and TRBJ1-6; 7 bases are shared with TRBD1. Per the germline V gene, CDR1 is WNHNN and CDR2 is SYGVQD (reference sequence). This CDR3 is 13 amino acids long. The J segment lost 10 bases and the V segment lost 5 bases, leaving 5 bases of the junction unmatched. CDR3 sequence: CASSSDRSSPLHF. The DNA of the CDR3 is TGCGCCAGCAGTTCGGACAGGTCCTCACCCCTCCACTTT.

Here the CDR3 reads CASSLFGGGQGAYEQYF. The CDR3 bases are TGTGCCAGCAGCTTATTCGGGGGCGGGCAGGGGGCCTACGAGCAGTACTTC. The chain employs TRBV7-2 and TRBJ2-7; D is perhaps TRBD1 (7 bases). V gave up 2 bases and J gave up 2 bases, with 19 bases separating them. This CDR3 has 17 amino acids. Per germline, CDR1 SGHTA and CDR2 FQGNSA.

The rearrangement links TRBV2 to TRBJ1-6; TRBD1 might be the D (5 bases). V was clipped by 2 bases and J by 1 base, with 6 bases between them. Germline-derived CDR1 and CDR2 are SNHLY and FYNNEI. The CDR3 has 15 amino acids. The CDR3 loop reads CASSESGSYNSPLHF. CDR3 DNA sequence: TGTGCCAGCAGTGAATCAGGGTCCTATAATTCACCCCTCCACTTT.

This clone was counted a single time. V and J are TRBV3-1 (or the pseudogene TRBV3-2) and TRBJ1-1, with D tentatively TRBD1 (6 bases). The CDR3 runs to 13 residues. Looked up from germline, CDR1 is LGHDT and CDR2 is YNNKEL (reference sequence). With 4 bases removed from V and 10 bases from J, the gap between germline ends came to 16 bases. Here the CDR3 reads CASSLQNRVIAFF. DNA of the CDR3: TGTGCCAGCAGCCTCCAGAACAGGGTTATAGCTTTCTTT.

This chain connects TRBV10-3 to TRBJ2-2; D is possibly TRBD2 (6 bases). V gave up 0 bases and J gave up 7 bases, with 15 bases separating them. Per germline, CDR1 ENHRY and CDR2 SYGVKD. The CDR3 extends over 16 amino acids. CDR3 DNA sequence: TGTGCCATCAGTGAGTCTTCGGGGGTCGGTGTCGGGGAGCTGTTTTTT. Its protein is CAISESSGVGVGELFF.

For the CDR3, the DNA is TGTGCCAGCTCACTGGGGACAGCGCCGACCTACGAGCAGTACTTC. This gives the protein CASSLGTAPTYEQYF. This chain uses TRBV18 with TRBJ2-7, with 7 bases lining up with TRBD1. Germline loops: CDR1 KGHSH, CDR2 LQKENI. Unmatched junction bases numbered 8, after V lost 4 bases and J lost 2 bases. This CDR3 spans 15 amino acids.

This clone was counted only a few times. V gene TRBV19 combines with J gene TRBJ2-2; D is unresolved. Germline CDR1 is LNHDA and CDR2 is SQIVND (reference sequence). CDR3 length equals 15 residues. Trimming shortened V by 4 bases and J by 6 bases, and 15 bases separated the two germline ends. Here the CDR3 reads CASSTPSGLSGELFF. The CDR3 DNA follows: TGTGCCAGTAGTACACCTAGTGGTTTGTCCGGGGAGCTGTTTTTT.

The V gene is TRBV19, the J gene TRBJ1-2; 7 bases map to TRBD1. This CDR3 region has 15 residues. Per germline, CDR1 LNHDA and CDR2 SQIVND (reference sequence). The V segment lost 6 bases and the J segment 7 bases; nucleotides outside the gene matches: 14. The CDR3 DNA sequence: TGTGCCAGTAGCTCCGAATATACAGGGGAGGCTGGCTACACCTTC. It translates to CASSSEYTGEAGYTF.

The V call is TRBV5-1, the J call TRBJ1-1; 7 nucleotides agree with TRBD1. V shed 3 bases and J 1 base; nucleotides not matched to a gene: 9. CDR1 is SGHRS, CDR2 YFSETQ, per germline. The CDR3 consists of 16 residues. The CDR3 loop is CASSSEDRPENTEAFF. CDR3 DNA sequence: TGCGCCAGCAGCTCCGAGGACAGGCCAGAGAACACTGAAGCTTTCTTT.

The J gene is TRBJ1-1, the V gene TRBV18, with D unresolved. Trimming shortened V by 3 bases and J by 7 bases, and 9 bases separated the two germline ends. This CDR3 region has 12 residues. Germline CDR1 is KGHSH and CDR2 is LQKENI. The CDR3 sequence is CASSPGELEAFF. In nucleotides, the CDR3 is TGTGCCAGCTCACCCGGAGAGCTTGAAGCTTTCTTT.